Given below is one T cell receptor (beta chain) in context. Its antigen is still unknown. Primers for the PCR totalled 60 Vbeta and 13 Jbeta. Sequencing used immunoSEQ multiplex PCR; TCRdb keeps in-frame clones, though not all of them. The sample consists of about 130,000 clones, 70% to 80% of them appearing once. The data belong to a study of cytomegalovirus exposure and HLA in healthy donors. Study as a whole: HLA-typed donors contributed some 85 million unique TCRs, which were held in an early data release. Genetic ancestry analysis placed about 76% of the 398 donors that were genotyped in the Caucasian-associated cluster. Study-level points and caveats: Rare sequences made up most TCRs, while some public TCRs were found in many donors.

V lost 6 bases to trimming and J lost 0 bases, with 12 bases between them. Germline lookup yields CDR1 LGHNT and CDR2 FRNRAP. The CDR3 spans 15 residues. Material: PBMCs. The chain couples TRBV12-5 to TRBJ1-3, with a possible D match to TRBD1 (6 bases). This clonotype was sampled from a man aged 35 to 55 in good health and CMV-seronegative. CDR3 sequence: CASGKQGFSGNTIYF. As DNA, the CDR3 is TGTGCTAGTGGGAAACAGGGTTTCTCTGGAAACACCATATATTTT. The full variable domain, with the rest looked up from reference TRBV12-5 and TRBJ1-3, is DARVTQTPRHKVTEMGQEVTMRCQPILGHNTVFWYRQTMMQGLELLAYFRNRAPLDDSGMPKDRFSAEMPDATLATLKIQPSEPRDSAVYFCASGKQGFSGNTIYFGEGSWLTVV.